Listed below are T cell receptor beta chains from one sample, sequenced in a study of OX40 agonist ivuxolimab in advanced cancers. Sequenced by immunoSEQ multiplex PCR; TCRdb stores in-frame clones only, minus some. This table holds about 57,000 clones, around 87% found once. Material: CD4+ or CD8+ T cells sorted from blood, obtained in a trial of the OX40 agonist ivuxolimab. The receptors come from an adult with an advanced solid tumor such as melanoma, head and neck, liver or kidney cancer. CDR3s include the opening cysteine and the closing phenylalanine or tryptophan. A D gene is named only where the DNA matches it firmly. Clone size is shown for a subset of rows, as once, few, many or a class of expanded clone.

>TRBV30|TRBD2|.|TRBJ2-3
TGTGCCTGGAGTGCAGGGACTAGCAGGCCAGATACGCAGTATTTT
CAWSAGTSRPDTQYF
>TRBV18|.|.|TRBJ2-7
TGTGCCAGCTCACTTAGGAAGGACAGCTACGAGCAGTACTTC
CASSLRKDSYEQYF
>TRBV28|TRBD2|.|TRBJ2-7
TGTGCCAGCAGGACCAGCGGGGGGGTTGAGGACGAGCAGTACTTC
CASRTSGGVEDEQYF
>TRBV7-9|.|once|TRBJ2-7
TGTGCCAGCAGCCCGCTCACCTACGAGCAGTACTTC
CASSPLTYEQYF
>TRBV9|TRBD1|.|TRBJ2-2
TGTGCCAGCAGCGTAGTGGGACAGGGGTCCGGGGAGCTGTTTTTT
CASSVVGQGSGELFF
>TRBV4-1|.|.|TRBJ1-2
TGCGCCAGCAGCCAGGGCCGGACTGGGCACGGGGGCTACACCTTC
CASSQGRTGHGGYTF
>TRBV5-5|.|.|TRBJ1-2
TGTGCCAGCAGCAACCCCATGCGGGGGGTTACTGGCTACACCTTC
CASSNPMRGVTGYTF
>TRBV2|TRBD1|.|TRBJ2-7
TGTGCCAGCAGTGGAGGGGGCAGGGGCCCCTCCTACGAGCAGTACTTC
CASSGGGRGPSYEQYF
>TRBV5-1|TRBD1|.|TRBJ1-1
TGCGCCAGCAGCTCAGGGACAGGGCTCACTGAAGCTTTCTTT
CASSSGTGLTEAFF
>TRBV18|TRBD2|.|TRBJ2-1
TGTGCCAGCTCACCGTGGCCACTAGCGGGGGGCGGTGAGCAGTTCTTC
CASSPWPLAGGGEQFF
>TRBV6-6|.|.|TRBJ1-2
TGTGCCAGCAGGGACCTGGCGGTTAACTATGGCTACACCTTC
CASRDLAVNYGYTF
>TRBV2|.|.|TRBJ1-5
TGTGCCAGCAGAGTATACAGTAGAAATCAGCCCCAGCATTTT
CASRVYSRNQPQHF
>TRBV7-2|.|.|TRBJ2-1
TGTGCCAGCAGAGCGCCGGGACCCCGGTACAATGAGCAGTTCTTC
CASRAPGPRYNEQFF
>TRBV29-1|.|.|TRBJ1-5
TGCAGCGTTGCTGCTAATAGCAATCAGCCCCAGCATTTT
CSVAANSNQPQHF
>TRBV2|TRBD1|once|TRBJ1-2
TGTGCCAGCAGGTTCAGCTGGGGACAGTCTAGCTACACCTTC
CASRFSWGQSSYTF
>TRBV9|.|.|TRBJ1-2
TGTGCCAGCAGCGTAGACAGAAGCTATGGCTACACCTTC
CASSVDRSYGYTF
>TRBV7-9|TRBD1|.|TRBJ1-4
TGTGCCAGCAGCAAACAACAGGGGAGTGAAAAACTGTTTTTT
CASSKQQGSEKLFF
>TRBV5-1|.|.|TRBJ1-4
TGCGCCAGCAGCTTGATCGGGAGGGATGAAAAACTGTTTTTT
CASSLIGRDEKLFF
>TRBV28|.|.|TRBJ1-2
TGTGCCAGCAGGAGAGGACGCGCAAACTATGGCTACACCTTC
CASRRGRANYGYTF
>TRBV30|TRBD1|.|TRBJ1-1
TGTGCCTGGAGTGAGAAAGGGGGCAGGGGGCTAAACACTGAAGCTTTCTTT
CAWSEKGGRGLNTEAFF
>TRBV28|TRBD1|.|TRBJ1-5
TGTGCCAGCGGGACAGGGGCTCAGCCCCAGCATTTT
CASGTGAQPQHF
>TRBV6-5|TRBD1|.|TRBJ1-2
TGTGCCAGCAGTCCGGACGGGACAGGGGAATATGGCTACACCTTC
CASSPDGTGEYGYTF
>TRBV12-5|.|.|TRBJ2-3
TGTGCTAGTGGTTTGGTACGACCTGGGCAAGGCACAGATACGCAGTATTTT
CASGLVRPGQGTDTQYF
>TRBV5-1|TRBD2|.|TRBJ2-5
TGCGCCAGCAGCCCTGGCGGTAGCGGGGGCTTAGCGACCCAGTACTTC
CASSPGGSGGLATQYF
>TRBV6-5|.|.|TRBJ1-2
TGTGCCAGCAGTTACGCGACGGGCTTTGGTGGCTACACCTTC
CASSYATGFGGYTF
>TRBV5-1|TRBD1|.|TRBJ2-7
TGCGCCAGCAGCATATCCGGGACAGGGGGCGGAAGCGAGCAGTACTTC
CASSISGTGGGSEQYF
>TRBV2|.|.|TRBJ1-3
TGTGCCAGCAGTGGACGTCCTGGAAACACCATATATTTT
CASSGRPGNTIYF
>TRBV5-4|.|.|TRBJ2-1
TGTGCCAGCAGCCCCCGACTCCTAAACAATGAGCAGTTCTTC
CASSPRLLNNEQFF
>TRBV11-2|TRBD2|.|TRBJ2-7
TGTGCCAGCAGCCCCGGACTAGCGGGAAGTGAGCAGTACTTC
CASSPGLAGSEQYF
>TRBV6-5|TRBD1|.|TRBJ1-5
TGTGCCAGCAGTTACGACAGGGGGCATCAGCCCCAGCATTTT
CASSYDRGHQPQHF
>TRBV14|TRBD1|.|TRBJ1-2
TGTGCCAGCAGCCAAGATAGACAGGGTGGCTATGGCTACACCTTC
CASSQDRQGGYGYTF
>TRBV11-3|TRBD2|.|TRBJ2-1
TGTGCCAGCAGCTTGATATCACTAGCGGGGGGGCATGAGCAGTTCTTC
CASSLISLAGGHEQFF
>TRBV6-1|.|.|TRBJ1-2
TGTGCCAGCAGTGAATGGCGTTCGGATTACACCTTC
CASSEWRSDYTF
>TRBV6-1|TRBD1|once|TRBJ2-7
TGTGCCAGCATGGGACAGGATATGTCCTACGAGCAGTACTTC
CASMGQDMSYEQYF